This T cell receptor beta chain was recovered during a study of Ad26.COV2.S vaccination and SARS-CoV-2 variants. Across the whole study: Donor was assigned to the Ad26.COV2.S arm of trial COV1001.

Trimming removed 1 base from V and 4 bases from J, with 13 bases in between. CDR1 is SGHDN, CDR2 FVKESK, per germline. The CDR3 runs 15 residues. Whole-study findings and limits: Spike-specific TCR breadth ran higher among vaccine recipients than placebo recipients.

Clones were sequenced by immunoSEQ multiplex PCR, and TCRdb holds only the in-frame ones, with some missing. The repertoire holds some 340,000 clones, with around 83% as singletons. The treatment: roughly 20 received Ad26.COV2.S at low or high dose, single or two shots; about 5 received placebo; per-sample allocation not given. All samples were drawn on day 63, counting from the first vaccine or placebo injection. Turning to this clone: Antigen unknown.

Sample: peripheral blood, taken in a trial of Ad26.COV2.S vaccine versus placebo. The sequence derives from a person between 18 and 65 years old who received the Ad26.COV2.S COVID-19 vaccine or a placebo. The V and J genes are TRBV14 and TRBJ1-1; TRBD1 might be the D (5 bases). The CDR3 DNA is TGTGCCAGCAGCCAAGTACCAGGGTTAGGCACTGAAGCTTTCTTT. It codes for CASSQVPGLGTEAFF.